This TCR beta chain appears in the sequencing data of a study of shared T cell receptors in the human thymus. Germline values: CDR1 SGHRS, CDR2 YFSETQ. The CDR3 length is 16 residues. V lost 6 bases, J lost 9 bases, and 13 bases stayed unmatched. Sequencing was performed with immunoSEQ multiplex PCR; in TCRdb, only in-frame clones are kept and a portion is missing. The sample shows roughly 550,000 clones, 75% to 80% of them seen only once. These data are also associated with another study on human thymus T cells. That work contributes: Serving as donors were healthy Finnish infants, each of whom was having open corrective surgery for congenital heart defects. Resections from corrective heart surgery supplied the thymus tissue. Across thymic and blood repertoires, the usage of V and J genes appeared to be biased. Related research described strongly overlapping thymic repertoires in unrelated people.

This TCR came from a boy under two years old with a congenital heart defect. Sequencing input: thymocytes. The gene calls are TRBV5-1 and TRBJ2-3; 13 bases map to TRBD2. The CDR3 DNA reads TGCGCCAGCACGTTCTTTGGACTAGCGGGAGCCGGGACGCAGTATTTT. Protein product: CASTFFGLAGAGTQYF.